These 26 T cell receptor beta chains were all obtained from the same sample, sequenced in a study of blood T cell repertoires in COVID-19. Here immunoSEQ multiplex PCR was the method, and the copy in TCRdb shows in-frame clones only, minus some. The sample holds about 380,000 clones, more than 75% seen once. The sample comprised PBMCs or T cells enriched from blood (not recorded which). Receptors were obtained from a woman between 18 and 29 years old who had recovered from COVID-19.

The chain links TRBV7-8 to TRBJ1-2, with a tentative D call TRBD1 (6 bases). Deletions cut 3 bases from V and 5 bases from J, with 13 bases between. The CDR3 extends over 14 amino acids. Germline loops: CDR1 SGHVS, CDR2 FQNEAQ. The CDR3 region has the DNA TGTGCCAGCAGCTTGCCCAGGGGCGCGTATGGCTACACCTTC. Encoded protein: CASSLPRGAYGYTF.

This rearrangement joins TRBV11-2 to TRBJ1-6, with D uncertain. The germline CDR1 and CDR2 sequences are SGHAT and FQNNGV. The CDR3 is 14 amino acids. The germline V and J ends were trimmed by 7 bases and 7 bases, with 14 bases remaining between them. CDR3 in amino acids: CASTGGTGNSPLHF. The CDR3 DNA reads as TGTGCCAGCACCGGAGGAACCGGGAATTCACCCCTCCACTTT.

This clone was observed once. The rearrangement joins TRBV18 to TRBJ2-5; D perhaps matches TRBD1 (5 bases). This CDR3 contains 14 residues. From germline, CDR1 is KGHSH and CDR2 LQKENI. V was shortened by 3 bases and J by 5 bases, with 13 bases between the two germline ends. The CDR3 DNA follows: TGTGCCAGCTCACCGGTGCAGGGTGGGGAGACCCAGTACTTC. Protein product: CASSPVQGGETQYF.

The chain employs TRBV13 and TRBJ2-1, with 9 nucleotides matching TRBD1. With V trimmed by 5 bases and J by 6 bases, 2 bases remained unmatched. Germline V gene data show CDR1 as PRHDT and CDR2 as FYEKMQ (reference sequence). The CDR3 has 13 amino acids. This CDR3 reads CASSQGQGNEQFF. The CDR3 DNA follows: TGTGCCAGCAGCCAGGGACAGGGCAATGAGCAGTTCTTC.

In its sample, this clone was seen once. The chain recombines TRBV7-2 with TRBJ1-1, with no clear D. The CDR3 extends over 13 amino acids. V shed 10 bases and J shed 0 bases, with 12 bases lying between them. Germline assignment: CDR1 SGHTA and CDR2 FQGNSA. Here the CDR3 reads CATSRALNTEAFF. DNA for the CDR3: TGTGCCACCTCAAGAGCGTTGAACACTGAAGCTTTCTTT.

For the CDR3, the DNA is TGCGCCAGCAGCTTGCTAGGGGGAACTGAAGCTTTCTTT. This sequence encodes CASSLLGGTEAFF. The rearrangement uses TRBV5-1 and TRBJ1-1; tentatively, D is TRBD1 (6 bases). This CDR3 spans 13 amino acids. V lost 1 base to trimming and J lost 5 bases, with 9 bases between them. The germline V gene has CDR1 SGHRS and CDR2 YFSETQ.

J is TRBJ2-3 and V is TRBV2; D is uncertain. From germline, CDR1 is SNHLY and CDR2 FYNNEI. V dropped 5 bases and J dropped 5 bases, with 17 bases sitting between them. This CDR3 spans 15 amino acids. The CDR3: CASSPELGLVDTQYF. The CDR3 DNA is TGTGCCAGCAGTCCAGAGTTGGGCCTGGTAGATACGCAGTATTTT.

This chain joins TRBV6-4 and TRBJ1-2; 8 bases match TRBD1. Germline V CDR1 and CDR2: MRHNA, SNTAGT. CDR3 size: 17 residues. Unmatched junction bases numbered 11, after V lost 3 bases and J lost 2 bases. In DNA form, the CDR3 reads TGTGCCAGCAGTGATGGTCAGGGGGCGGATTTCAACTATGGCTACACCTTC. Protein: CASSDGQGADFNYGYTF.

The chain employs TRBV29-1 and TRBJ1-6; 9 nucleotides line up with TRBD1. The V gene end was trimmed by 5 bases and the J gene end by 7 bases; junction bases not matched to a gene: 6. Germline CDR1 SQVTM, CDR2 ANQGSEA. CDR3 length: 14 residues. CDR3 in amino acids: CSVRDRAGNSPLHF. DNA for the CDR3: TGCAGCGTTAGGGACAGGGCCGGGAATTCACCCCTCCACTTT.

This chain connects TRBV18 to TRBJ1-1; 11 bases agree with TRBD1. The germline gives CDR1 KGHSH, CDR2 LQKENI. With V trimmed by 3 bases and J by 5 bases, 5 bases remained unmatched. This CDR3 region has 15 residues. The CDR3, as DNA: TGTGCCAGCTCACCCGGGACAGGGGGAGGGACTGAAGCTTTCTTT. It is translated as CASSPGTGGGTEAFF. Variable domain in full (rest from reference TRBV18 and TRBJ1-1): NAGVMQNPRHLVRRRGQEARLRCSPMKGHSHVYWYRQLPEEGLKFMVYLQKENIIDESGMPKERFSAEFPKEGPSILRIQQVVRGDSAAYFCASSPGTGGGTEAFFGQGTRLTVV.

The genes are TRBV4-3 and TRBJ2-7; D is possibly TRBD1 (5 bases). The CDR3 is made up of 15 amino acids. The V gene lost 0 bases and the J gene lost 0 bases, with 9 bases spanning the gap. Germline CDR1 reads LGHNA; CDR2 reads YSLEER. CDR3 protein: CASSQEQVSSYEQYF. The CDR3 DNA reads TGCGCCAGCAGCCAAGAACAGGTGAGCTCCTACGAGCAGTACTTC.

The chain employs TRBV5-1 and TRBJ1-4; D is ambiguous. Per the germline V gene, CDR1 is SGHRS and CDR2 is YFSETQ. V lost 2 bases and J lost 5, with 16 bases in between. This CDR3 is built from 16 residues. CDR3 sequence reads: CASSFTLQELNEKLFF. For the CDR3, the DNA is TGCGCCAGCAGCTTCACCCTGCAGGAATTAAATGAAAAACTGTTTTTT.

V usage is TRBV6-5 and J usage is TRBJ1-5; weak D call: TRBD1 (6 bases). V was cut by 11 bases and J by 7 bases, with 18 bases left in between. The CDR3 has 13 amino acids. Germline lookup yields CDR1 MNHEY and CDR2 SVGAGI. CDR3 protein: CASARGSGQPQHF. CDR3 bases: TGTGCCTCCGCAAGGGGGTCGGGACAGCCCCAGCATTTT.

The V call is TRBV7-8, the J call TRBJ2-7; maybe TRBD2 (5 bases). The CDR3 loop spans 14 amino acids. From germline, CDR1 is SGHVS and CDR2 FQNEAQ. V was shortened by 5 bases and J by 7 bases, with 18 bases between the two germline ends. In DNA form, the CDR3 reads TGTGCCAGCAGCCTACCCCCGGGATCCCAGGAGCAGTACTTC. It yields the protein CASSLPPGSQEQYF.

A remark on this clone: The junction departs from germline at one end; a sequencing error may be responsible. The chain couples TRBV20-1 to TRBJ1-2; D is unclear. The CDR3 totals 11 residues. Looked up from germline, CDR1 is DFQATT and CDR2 is SNEGSKA (reference sequence). CDR3 sequence (DNA): TGCAGTGTTAGAAGGGAGGGTGGCTACACCTTC. Protein sequence: CSVRREGGYTF.

V and J are TRBV27 and TRBJ1-2; unclear D gene. Trimming left V 5 bases short and J 8 bases short, with 15 bases between. The length of the CDR3 is 13 residues. CDR1 is MNHEY and CDR2 is SMNVEV in the germline V gene (reference sequence). The CDR3 is CASSGHLAWGYTF. CDR3 DNA sequence: TGTGCCAGCAGTGGGCACCTGGCTTGGGGCTACACCTTC.

This rearrangement joins TRBV3-1 (or the pseudogene TRBV3-2) to TRBJ1-4, with 8 nucleotides matching TRBD1. This CDR3 is built from 15 residues. Germline V gene data show CDR1 as LGHDT and CDR2 as YNNKEL (reference sequence). With V trimmed by 3 bases and J by 7 bases, 7 bases remained unmatched. CDR3 protein: CASSQQGARLEKLFF. The CDR3 DNA reads as TGTGCCAGCAGCCAGCAGGGGGCAAGACTTGAAAAACTGTTTTTT.

This clone was counted a few times. The gene calls are TRBV6-2 or TRBV6-3 and TRBJ2-7, with D perhaps matching TRBD2 (5 bases). The CDR3 is made up of 14 amino acids. Between the trimmed V and J ends, which lost 2 bases and 5 bases, there was a span of 13 bases. The germline V gene encodes CDR1 MNHEY and CDR2 SVGEGT. CDR3 residues: CASSYTTGVDEQYF. The CDR3 DNA follows: TGTGCCAGCAGTTACACCACCGGGGTCGACGAGCAGTACTTC.

The chain carries TRBV7-2 and TRBJ1-4; D gene ambiguous. Germline CDR1 SGHTA, CDR2 FQGNSA. There are 18 residues in the CDR3. V lost 3 bases and J lost 1, with 18 bases in between. CDR3 sequence reads: CASSLSSRVSLTNEKLFF. CDR3 DNA sequence: TGTGCCAGCAGCTTGAGTTCTCGGGTTTCCTTAACTAATGAAAAACTGTTTTTT.

This clone was observed once. V is TRBV4-3 and J is TRBJ1-2; 11 bases align to TRBD1. Germline CDR1 and CDR2: LGHNA and YSLEER. Germline trimming cut 0 bases from V and 8 bases from J; bases unmatched to any gene: 14. The CDR3 is made up of 18 amino acids. DNA of the CDR3: TGCGCCAGCAGCCAAGATCGCCTTGGGGGACAGGGGGGAGGAGGCTACACCTTC. Translation: CASSQDRLGGQGGGGYTF.

The chain links TRBV19 to TRBJ1-5; D is uncertain. The CDR3 is 15 amino acids. The germline gives CDR1 LNHDA, CDR2 SQIVND (reference sequence). V was pared by 2 bases and J by 2 bases, with 10 bases between. The CDR3 loop reads CASSIRPQGNQPQHF. The CDR3 nucleotides read TGTGCCAGTAGTATAAGACCTCAGGGCAATCAGCCCCAGCATTTT.

The chain is built from TRBV19 and TRBJ1-5, with D perhaps matching TRBD1 (5 bases). There are 16 residues in the CDR3. Germline loops: CDR1 LNHDA, CDR2 SQIVND (reference sequence). V lost 3 bases to trimming and J lost 1 base, with 13 bases between them. Written as DNA, the CDR3 is TGTGCCAGTAGTATGATCCAGGGAGGCAGCAATCAGCCCCAGCATTTT. Amino acids: CASSMIQGGSNQPQHF.

This chain uses TRBV30 with TRBJ1-5; 9 nucleotides align to TRBD1. The CDR3 is 14 amino acids. The V segment lost 3 bases and the J segment 5 bases; nucleotides outside the gene matches: 5. Germline V gene data show CDR1 as GTSNPN and CDR2 as SVGIG (reference sequence). The CDR3 bases are TGTGCCTGGAGGGGACAGGGTAGTGATCAGCCCCAGCATTTT. Its translation is CAWRGQGSDQPQHF.

The chain joins TRBV29-1 to TRBJ1-6; tentative D call: TRBD1 (6 bases). CDR1 and CDR2 from the germline V gene are SQVTM and ANQGSEA. The CDR3 runs to 18 residues. Trimming cost V 3 bases and J 0 bases, with 18 bases left between them. CDR3 sequence reads: CSVERRTECCSYNSPLHF. CDR3 DNA sequence: TGCAGCGTTGAGCGCAGGACAGAATGTTGCTCCTATAATTCACCCCTCCACTTT.

The rearrangement uses TRBV30 and TRBJ2-2, with 7 bases lining up with TRBD2. Germline lookup yields CDR1 GTSNPN and CDR2 SVGIG (reference sequence). Trimming removed 1 base from V and 7 bases from J; junction bases left unmatched: 9. The CDR3 is made up of 15 amino acids. CDR3 nucleotide sequence: TGTGCCTGGAGTGCCGGAGCAGGGAGGGGCGGGGAGCTGTTTTTT. Its protein product is CAWSAGAGRGGELFF.

The gene calls are TRBV11-2 and TRBJ2-1, with 7 bases lining up with TRBD2. CDR3 length equals 16 residues. The V segment lost 5 bases and the J segment 1 base; nucleotides outside the gene matches: 8. Germline-derived CDR1 and CDR2 are SGHAT and FQNNGV. The CDR3 is CASSPNAGVSYNEQFF. DNA of the CDR3: TGTGCCAGCAGCCCAAACGCGGGGGTGTCCTACAATGAGCAGTTCTTC. The full variable domain, in which reference TRBV11-2 and TRBJ2-1 provide the parts outside the CDR3, is EAGVAQSPRYKIIEKRQSVAFWCNPISGHATLYWYQQILGQGPKLLIQFQNNGVVDDSQLPKDRFSAERLKGVDSTLKIQPAKLEDSAVYLCASSPNAGVSYNEQFFGPGTRLTVL.